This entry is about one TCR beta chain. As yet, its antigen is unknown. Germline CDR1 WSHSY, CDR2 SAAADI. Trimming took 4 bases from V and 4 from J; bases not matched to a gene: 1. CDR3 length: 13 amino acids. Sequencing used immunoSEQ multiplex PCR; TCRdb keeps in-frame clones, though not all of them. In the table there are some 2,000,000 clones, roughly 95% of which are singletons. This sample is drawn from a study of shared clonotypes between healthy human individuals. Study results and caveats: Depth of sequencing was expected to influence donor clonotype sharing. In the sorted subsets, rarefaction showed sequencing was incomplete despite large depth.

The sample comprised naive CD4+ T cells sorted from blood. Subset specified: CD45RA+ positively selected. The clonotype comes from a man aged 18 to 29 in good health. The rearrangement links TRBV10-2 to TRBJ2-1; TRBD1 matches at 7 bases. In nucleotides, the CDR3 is TGCGCCAGCAGTGGGGACAGATACAATGAGCAGTTCTTC. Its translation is CASSGDRYNEQFF.